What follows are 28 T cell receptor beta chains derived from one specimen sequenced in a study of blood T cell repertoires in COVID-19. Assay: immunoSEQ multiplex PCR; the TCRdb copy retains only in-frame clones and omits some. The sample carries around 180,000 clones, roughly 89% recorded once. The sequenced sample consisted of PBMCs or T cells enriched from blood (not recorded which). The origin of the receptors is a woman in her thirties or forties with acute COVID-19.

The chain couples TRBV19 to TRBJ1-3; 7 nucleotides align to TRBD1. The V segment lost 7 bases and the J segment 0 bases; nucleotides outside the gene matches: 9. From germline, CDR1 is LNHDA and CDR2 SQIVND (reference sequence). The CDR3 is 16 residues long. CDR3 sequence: CASTRTGPSSGNTIYF. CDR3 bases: TGTGCCAGTACTCGGACAGGCCCATCCTCTGGAAACACCATATATTTT.

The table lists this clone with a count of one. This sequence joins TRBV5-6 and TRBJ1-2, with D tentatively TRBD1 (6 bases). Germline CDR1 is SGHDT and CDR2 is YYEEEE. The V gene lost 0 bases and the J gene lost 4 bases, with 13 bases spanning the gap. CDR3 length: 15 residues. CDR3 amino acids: CASSLGQAFTYGYTF. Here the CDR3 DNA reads TGTGCCAGCAGCTTGGGACAGGCGTTTACCTATGGCTACACCTTC.

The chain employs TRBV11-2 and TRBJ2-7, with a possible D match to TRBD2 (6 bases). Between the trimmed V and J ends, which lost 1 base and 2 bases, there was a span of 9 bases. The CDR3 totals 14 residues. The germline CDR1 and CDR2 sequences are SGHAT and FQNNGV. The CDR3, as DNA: TGTGCCAGCAGCTTAGGGAGGGTAACCTACGAGCAGTACTTC. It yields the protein CASSLGRVTYEQYF.

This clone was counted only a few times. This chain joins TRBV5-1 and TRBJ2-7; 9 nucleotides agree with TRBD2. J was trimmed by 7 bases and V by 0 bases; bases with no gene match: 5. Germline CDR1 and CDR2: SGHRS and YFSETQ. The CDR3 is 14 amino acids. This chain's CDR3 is CASSLGLAGKEQYF. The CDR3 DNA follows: TGCGCCAGCAGCTTGGGTCTAGCGGGAAAGGAGCAGTACTTC.

For the CDR3, the DNA is TGTGCCAGCTCACCACAGGCAGGGGAGAAAAGTGAGCAGTTCTTC. Translation: CASSPQAGEKSEQFF. The rearrangement uses TRBV18 and TRBJ2-1, with D tentatively TRBD1 (6 bases). This CDR3 contains 15 residues. Germline V gene data show CDR1 as KGHSH and CDR2 as LQKENI. V lost 1 base and J lost 9, with 16 bases in between.

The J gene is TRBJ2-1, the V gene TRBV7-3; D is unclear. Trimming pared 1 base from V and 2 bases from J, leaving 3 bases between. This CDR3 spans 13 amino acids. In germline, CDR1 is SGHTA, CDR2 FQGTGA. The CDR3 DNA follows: TGTGCCAGCAGCTTAATAGCCTACAATGAGCAGTTCTTC. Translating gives CASSLIAYNEQFF. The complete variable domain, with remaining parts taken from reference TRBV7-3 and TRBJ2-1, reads GAGVSQTPSNKVTEKGKYVELRCDPISGHTALYWYRQSLGQGPEFLIYFQGTGAADDSGLPNDRFFAVRPEGSVSTLKIQRTERGDSAVYLCASSLIAYNEQFFGPGTRLTVL.

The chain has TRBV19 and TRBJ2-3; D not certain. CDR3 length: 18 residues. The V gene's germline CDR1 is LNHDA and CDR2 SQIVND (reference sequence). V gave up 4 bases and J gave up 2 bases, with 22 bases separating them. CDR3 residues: CASSSHRTGGWVTDTQYF. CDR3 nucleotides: TGTGCCAGTAGTAGCCATCGAACGGGTGGGTGGGTCACAGATACGCAGTATTTT.

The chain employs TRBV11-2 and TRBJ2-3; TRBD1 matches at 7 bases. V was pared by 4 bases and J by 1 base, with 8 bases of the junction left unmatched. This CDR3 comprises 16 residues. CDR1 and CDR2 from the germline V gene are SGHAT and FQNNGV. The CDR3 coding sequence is TGTGCCAGCAGCTCACTTAAGGGACAGCGCACAGATACGCAGTATTTT. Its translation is CASSSLKGQRTDTQYF.

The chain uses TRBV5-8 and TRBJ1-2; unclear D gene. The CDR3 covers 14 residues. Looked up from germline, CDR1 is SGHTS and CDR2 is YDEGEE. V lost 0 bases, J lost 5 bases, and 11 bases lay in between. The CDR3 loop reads CASSLGELSYGYTF. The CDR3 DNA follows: TGTGCCAGCAGCTTGGGAGAGCTTTCGTATGGCTACACCTTC.

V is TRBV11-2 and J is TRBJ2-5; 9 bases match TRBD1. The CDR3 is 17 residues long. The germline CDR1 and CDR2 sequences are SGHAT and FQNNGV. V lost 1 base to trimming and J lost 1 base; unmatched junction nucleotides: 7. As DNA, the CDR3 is TGTGCCAGCAGCTTAGTGGACAGGGGCCGGGGCCAAGAGACCCAGTACTTC. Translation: CASSLVDRGRGQETQYF. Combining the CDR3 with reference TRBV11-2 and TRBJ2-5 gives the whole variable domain EAGVAQSPRYKIIEKRQSVAFWCNPISGHATLYWYQQILGQGPKLLIQFQNNGVVDDSQLPKDRFSAERLKGVDSTLKIQPAKLEDSAVYLCASSLVDRGRGQETQYFGPGTRLLVL.

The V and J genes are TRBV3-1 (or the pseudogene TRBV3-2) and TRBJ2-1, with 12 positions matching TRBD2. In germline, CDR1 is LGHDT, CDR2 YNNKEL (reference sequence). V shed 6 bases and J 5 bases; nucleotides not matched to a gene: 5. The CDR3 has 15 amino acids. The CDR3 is CASRPSGGENNEQFF. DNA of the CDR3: TGTGCCAGCAGGCCTAGCGGGGGGGAAAACAATGAGCAGTTCTTC.

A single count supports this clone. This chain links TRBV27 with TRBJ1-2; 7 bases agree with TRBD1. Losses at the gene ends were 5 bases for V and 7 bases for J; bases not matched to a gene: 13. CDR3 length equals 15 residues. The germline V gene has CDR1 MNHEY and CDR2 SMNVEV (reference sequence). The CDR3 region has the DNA TGTGCCAGCAGTAAAGAAGGGGGCGTAGGGACTGGCTACACCTTC. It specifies CASSKEGGVGTGYTF.

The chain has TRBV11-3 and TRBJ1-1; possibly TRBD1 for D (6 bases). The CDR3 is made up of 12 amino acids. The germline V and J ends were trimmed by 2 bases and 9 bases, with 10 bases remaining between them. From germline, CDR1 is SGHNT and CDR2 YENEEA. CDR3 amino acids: CASSLPQGKAFF. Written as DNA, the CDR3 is TGTGCCAGCAGCTTACCCCAGGGGAAAGCTTTCTTT.

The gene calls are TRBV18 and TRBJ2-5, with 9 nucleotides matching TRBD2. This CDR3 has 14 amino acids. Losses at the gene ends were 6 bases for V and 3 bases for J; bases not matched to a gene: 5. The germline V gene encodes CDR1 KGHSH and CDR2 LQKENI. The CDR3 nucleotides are TGTGCCAGCTCTCTCGGACTAGCGAAAGAGACCCAGTACTTC. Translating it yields CASSLGLAKETQYF.

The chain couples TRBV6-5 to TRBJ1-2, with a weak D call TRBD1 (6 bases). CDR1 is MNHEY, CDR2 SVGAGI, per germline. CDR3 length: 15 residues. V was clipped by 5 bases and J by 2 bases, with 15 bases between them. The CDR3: CASSKTTGENYGYTF. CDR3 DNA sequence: TGTGCCAGCAGTAAGACGACAGGTGAGAACTATGGCTACACCTTC.

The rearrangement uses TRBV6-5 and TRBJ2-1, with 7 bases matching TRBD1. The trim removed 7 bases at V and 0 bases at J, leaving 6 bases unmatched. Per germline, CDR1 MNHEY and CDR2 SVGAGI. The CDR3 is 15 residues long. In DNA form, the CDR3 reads TGTGCCAGCACCCCCCCAGGGGGCTCCTACAATGAGCAGTTCTTC. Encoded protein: CASTPPGGSYNEQFF.

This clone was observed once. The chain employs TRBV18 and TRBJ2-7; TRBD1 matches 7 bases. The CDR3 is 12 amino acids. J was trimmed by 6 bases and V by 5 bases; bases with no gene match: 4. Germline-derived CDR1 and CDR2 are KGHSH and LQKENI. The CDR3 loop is CASSRQGSEQYF. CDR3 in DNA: TGTGCCAGCTCAAGACAGGGTTCCGAGCAGTACTTC.

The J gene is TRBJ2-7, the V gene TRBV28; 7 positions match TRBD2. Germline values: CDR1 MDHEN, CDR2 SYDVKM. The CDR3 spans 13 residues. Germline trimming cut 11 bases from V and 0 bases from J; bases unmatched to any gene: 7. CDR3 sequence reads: CAVEGLSSYEQYF. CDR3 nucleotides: TGTGCCGTAGAGGGACTAAGCTCCTACGAGCAGTACTTC.

CDR3 bases: TGTGCCACCAGCAGAGTCGCGCTTCCTAGCGGGAGGGCCTCTGGGGAGCTGTTTTTT. Protein product: CATSRVALPSGRASGELFF. The chain is built from TRBV15 and TRBJ2-2, with 12 bases that match TRBD2. CDR1 is LNHNV and CDR2 is YYDKDF in the germline V gene (reference sequence). The CDR3 has 19 amino acids. J lost 8 bases, V lost 1 base, and 14 bases had no gene match.

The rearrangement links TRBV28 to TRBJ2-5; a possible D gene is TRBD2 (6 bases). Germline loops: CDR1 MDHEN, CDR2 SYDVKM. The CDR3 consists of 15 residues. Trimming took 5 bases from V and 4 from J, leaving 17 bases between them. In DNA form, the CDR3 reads TGTGCCAGCAGTCGGACTCACGGGGGAGGAGAGACCCAGTACTTC. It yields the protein CASSRTHGGGETQYF.

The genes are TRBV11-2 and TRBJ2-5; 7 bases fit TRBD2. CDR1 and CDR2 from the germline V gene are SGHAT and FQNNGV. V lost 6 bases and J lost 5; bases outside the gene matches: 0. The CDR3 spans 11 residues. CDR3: CASRGGETQYF. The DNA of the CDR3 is TGTGCCAGCAGGGGGGGGGAGACCCAGTACTTC.

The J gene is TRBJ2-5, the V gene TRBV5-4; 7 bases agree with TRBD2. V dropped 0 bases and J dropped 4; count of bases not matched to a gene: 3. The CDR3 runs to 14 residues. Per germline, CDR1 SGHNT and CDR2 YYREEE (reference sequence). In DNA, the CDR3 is TGTGCCAGCAGCTTGGTAGGGGAGGGAGAGACCCAGTACTTC. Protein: CASSLVGEGETQYF.

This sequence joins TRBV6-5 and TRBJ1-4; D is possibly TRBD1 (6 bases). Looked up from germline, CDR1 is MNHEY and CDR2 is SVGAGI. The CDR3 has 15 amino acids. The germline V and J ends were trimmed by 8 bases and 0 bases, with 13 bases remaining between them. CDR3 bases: TGTGCCAGCGGGGGGGCAGCAGCAACTAATGAAAAACTGTTTTTT. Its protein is CASGGAAATNEKLFF.

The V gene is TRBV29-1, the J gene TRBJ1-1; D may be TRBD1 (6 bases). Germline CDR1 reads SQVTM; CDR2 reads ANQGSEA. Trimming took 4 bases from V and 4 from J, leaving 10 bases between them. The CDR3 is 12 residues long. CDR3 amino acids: CSVARGSTEAFF. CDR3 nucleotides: TGCAGCGTTGCCAGGGGAAGCACTGAAGCTTTCTTT.

For the CDR3, the DNA is TGTGCCAGCAGCCGTAGACTAGCGGGAGAAGTGAATGAGCAGTTCTTC. As protein: CASSRRLAGEVNEQFF. J is TRBJ2-1 and V is TRBV7-9; 12 nucleotides line up with TRBD2. This CDR3 has 16 residues. The ends lost 5 bases at V and 7 bases at J; junction bases unmatched: 9. Germline-derived CDR1 and CDR2 are SEHNR and FQNEAQ (reference sequence).

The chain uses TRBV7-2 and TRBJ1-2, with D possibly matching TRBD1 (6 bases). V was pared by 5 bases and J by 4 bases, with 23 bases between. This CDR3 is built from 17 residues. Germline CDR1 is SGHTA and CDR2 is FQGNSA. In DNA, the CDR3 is TGTGCCAGCAGCCTAGAGGGGAGACAGGTGGCTGGCTATGGCTACACCTTC. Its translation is CASSLEGRQVAGYGYTF. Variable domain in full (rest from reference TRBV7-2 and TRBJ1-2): GAGVSQSPSNKVTEKGKDVELRCDPISGHTALYWYRQSLGQGLEFLIYFQGNSAPDKSGLPSDRFSAERTGGSVSTLTIQRTQQEDSAVYLCASSLEGRQVAGYGYTFGSGTRLTVV.

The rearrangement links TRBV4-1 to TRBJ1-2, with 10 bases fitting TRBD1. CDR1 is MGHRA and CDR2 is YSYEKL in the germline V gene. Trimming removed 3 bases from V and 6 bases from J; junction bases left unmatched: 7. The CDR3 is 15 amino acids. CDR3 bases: TGCGCCAGCAGCCAGGGTACCGGGACAGGGGATGGCTACACCTTC. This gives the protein CASSQGTGTGDGYTF.

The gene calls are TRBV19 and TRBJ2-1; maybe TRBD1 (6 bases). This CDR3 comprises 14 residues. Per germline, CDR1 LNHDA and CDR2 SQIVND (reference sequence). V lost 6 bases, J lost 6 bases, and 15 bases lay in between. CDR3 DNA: TGTGCCAGTAGGATTAAGACAGGTCTCAATGAGCAGTTCTTC. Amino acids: CASRIKTGLNEQFF.